This TCR beta chain was recovered during a study of blood T cell repertoires in COVID-19. Study details: Specimens from acute and convalescent COVID-19 originated in the United States, Italy and Spain. PBMCs, B-cell-depleted T cells, or T cells were the source of the cDNA or gDNA that made up the material.

There are 15 residues in the CDR3. Germline-derived CDR1 and CDR2 are LGHDT and YNNKEL (reference sequence). The ends lost 4 bases at V and 4 bases at J; junction bases unmatched: 6. TCRdb's copy holds only in-frame clones and misses some; the assay was immunoSEQ multiplex PCR. Here the sample spans 400,000 to 450,000 clones, 90% being singletons. The V and J genes are TRBV3-1 (or the pseudogene TRBV3-2) and TRBJ2-3, with 9 bases that match TRBD2. The sequence derives from a man younger than 30 who had recovered from COVID-19. Sequences were obtained from PBMCs or T cells enriched from blood (not recorded which). The CDR3 nucleotides are TGTGCCAGCAGCCCCCCAAGCGGGAGGTCAGATACGCAGTATTTT. Amino acids: CASSPPSGRSDTQYF.